This T cell receptor beta chain was captured by sequencing in a study of CD8+CD57+ T cells in acquired aplastic anemia. Across the whole study: DNA from sorted CD4+ and CD8+ cells averaged 3.2 ug.

Germline assignment: CDR1 SNHLY and CDR2 FYNNEI. Trimming took 6 bases from V and 1 from J, leaving 6 bases between them. The CDR3 has 13 residues. TCR beta VDJ and CDR3 profiles were obtained from a genomic DNA template. TCRdb re-called the reads with MiXCR, one entry per CDR3 protein. The data contain approximately 170,000 distinct CDR3 sequences, approximately 60% of them singletons. The study, taken as a whole, reports: Found in both controls and patients were some 30 CD8+ CDR3 sequences. The CD8+ Simpson's diversity of patients and controls was not significantly different.

As to this clonotype: Its specificity is unknown.

The sequencing sample was made of sorted CD4+, CD8+, or CD8+CD57+ T cells (not recorded which) from PBMCs. The origin of this receptor is a human donor in good health. The V call is TRBV2, the J call TRBJ2-2; no reliable D call. The CDR3 nucleotides read TGTGCCAGCAGAGCAGGGAACACCGGGGAGCTGTTTTTT. Amino acids: CASRAGNTGELFF.